Following are 9 T cell receptor beta chains from one sample sequenced in a study of T cells after yellow fever vaccination. Using its own MiXCR run on the 5' RACE reads, TCRdb lists one record per CDR3 protein. The sample comprises 300,000 or so distinct CDR3 sequences, 10% to 15% of which are singletons, and approximately 0.49% rests with the top ten. Sample: CD4+ T cells sorted from PBMCs, taken 45 days after the yellow fever booster vaccination. The source of these receptors is a man between 25 and 39 years old who received the YFV17D yellow fever vaccine.

The V call is TRBV20-1, the J call TRBJ1-5; no clear D gene. The germline V gene encodes CDR1 DFQATT and CDR2 SNEGSKA (reference sequence). The V end was cut by 1 base, the J end by 4 bases, with 14 bases between. This CDR3 is 15 amino acids long. CDR3 nucleotides: TGCAGTGCTAGAGTCTTAGAGGCAGTTAATCAGCCCCAGCATTTT. Its protein product is CSARVLEAVNQPQHF.

In its sample, this clonotype was seen a few times. The V and J genes are TRBV7-2 and TRBJ2-4, with D maybe TRBD2 (6 bases). The CDR3 extends over 16 amino acids. V was pared by 2 bases and J by 6 bases, with 17 bases between. Germline assignment: CDR1 SGHTA and CDR2 FQGNSA. CDR3 sequence reads: CASSLTQGVGGNIQYF. The DNA of the CDR3 is TGTGCCAGCAGCTTAACCCAGGGAGTCGGGGGAAACATTCAGTACTTC.

The chain links TRBV7-9 to TRBJ2-3; D unclear. The V gene's germline CDR1 is SEHNR and CDR2 FQNEAQ (reference sequence). V was shortened by 8 bases and J by 6 bases, with 9 bases between the two germline ends. CDR3 length: 11 amino acids. The CDR3 DNA sequence: TGTGCCAGCCCCTTGTTGGATACGCAGTATTTT. This codes for CASPLLDTQYF.

The V and J genes are TRBV7-2 and TRBJ1-6; 7 bases fit TRBD1. CDR3 length: 15 amino acids. V lost 3 bases, J lost 10 bases, and 9 bases stayed unmatched. Germline V gene data show CDR1 as SGHTA and CDR2 as FQGNSA. The CDR3 DNA follows: TGTGCCAGCAGCTTGACAGGGTCCGGGTACTCACCCCTCCACTTT. This translates into CASSLTGSGYSPLHF. Together with reference TRBV7-2 and TRBJ1-6, the CDR3 gives the full variable domain: GAGVSQSPSNKVTEKGKDVELRCDPISGHTALYWYRQSLGQGLEFLIYFQGNSAPDKSGLPSDRFSAERTGGSVSTLTIQRTQQEDSAVYLCASSLTGSGYSPLHFGNGTRLTVT.

The V gene is TRBV7-2, the J gene TRBJ2-1; D may be TRBD1 (5 bases). Trimming removed 10 bases at V and 7 bases at J, with 17 bases between. Germline assignment: CDR1 SGHTA and CDR2 FQGNSA. CDR3 length: 13 amino acids. The CDR3 nucleotides are TGTGCCACAGGTAGACAGAAACCTAATGAGCAGTTCTTC. Translation gives CATGRQKPNEQFF.

This clonotype occurred many times. This chain uses TRBV20-1 with TRBJ2-3; the D is unclear. The germline CDR1 and CDR2 sequences are DFQATT and SNEGSKA (reference sequence). V was trimmed by 3 bases and J by 2 bases, leaving 12 bases between them. The CDR3 totals 14 residues. The CDR3 loop reads CSASPRRNTDTQYF. Written as DNA, the CDR3 is TGCAGTGCTAGCCCCCGGCGGAACACAGATACGCAGTATTTT.

This clonotype was recorded at least ten times. The genes are TRBV18 and TRBJ1-3, with a weak D call TRBD1 (6 bases). The germline gives CDR1 KGHSH, CDR2 LQKENI. The CDR3 is made up of 16 amino acids. Trimming took 3 bases from V and 0 from J, leaving 12 bases between them. DNA for the CDR3: TGTGCCAGCTCACCCATCGACAGGATCTCTGGAAACACCATATATTTT. It encodes CASSPIDRISGNTIYF. Looking up the rest from reference TRBV18 and TRBJ1-3 gives the full variable domain: NAGVMQNPRHLVRRRGQEARLRCSPMKGHSHVYWYRQLPEEGLKFMVYLQKENIIDESGMPKERFSAEFPKEGPSILRIQQVVRGDSAAYFCASSPIDRISGNTIYFGEGSWLTVV.

This clonotype was found a few times. The genes are TRBV7-9 and TRBJ2-2; 9 bases align to TRBD2. Germline V gene sequence: CDR1 SEHNR, CDR2 FQNEAQ (reference sequence). The CDR3 loop spans 15 amino acids. V dropped 6 bases and J dropped 3; count of bases not matched to a gene: 5. CDR3 amino acids: CASRGAGGDTGELFF. DNA for the CDR3: TGTGCCAGCAGAGGTGCGGGGGGGGACACCGGGGAGCTGTTTTTT.

The V call is TRBV4-3, the J call TRBJ2-2; D is possibly TRBD2 (5 bases). There are 15 residues in the CDR3. V gave up 3 bases and J gave up 5 bases, with 13 bases separating them. Germline V lookup: CDR1 LGHNA, CDR2 YSLEER. CDR3 in DNA: TGCGCCAGCAGCCATAGTAGCGCACGAACCGGGGAGCTGTTTTTT. Its translation is CASSHSSARTGELFF.